This TCR beta chain was captured by sequencing in a study of OX40 agonist ivuxolimab in advanced cancers. Study background: Dose-escalation patients' cancers were hepatocellular carcinoma, melanoma, renal cell or head and neck cancer. Partial response was recorded in three patients: one hepatocellular carcinoma and two cutaneous melanoma cases. The study, taken as a whole, reports: Clonal expansion was among the lowest in partial responders at 0.1-3.0 mg/kg, especially CD8+.

Produced via immunoSEQ multiplex PCR; TCRdb's table is partial and in-frame only. The sample yields roughly 90,000 clones, roughly 89% seen once. For this clone: Its specificity is unknown.

Baseline was the first blood sampling point, followed by cycle 4 day 1 and cycle 7 day 1. The sequencing used CD4+ or CD8+ T cells sorted from blood, collected in a trial of the OX40 agonist ivuxolimab. The sequence was collected from an adult with an advanced solid tumor such as melanoma, head and neck, liver or kidney cancer.

CDR3 in amino acids: CASSQLAGGLNEQFF. The CDR3 nucleotides read TGTGCCAGCAGCCAACTAGCGGGGGGGTTAAATGAGCAGTTCTTC. The chain uses TRBV14 and TRBJ2-1, with 12 bases matching TRBD2. Trimming removed 2 bases from V and 7 bases from J; junction bases left unmatched: 3. Germline V CDR1 and CDR2: SGHDN, FVKESK. There are 15 residues in the CDR3.